This T cell receptor (beta chain) originates from a study of PD-L1 blockade in urothelial cancer. Study results and caveats: Tumor-associated TCR clones expanded more in blood at 3 weeks in patients with durable benefit.

Note on this clone: The antigen is not known.

This table comes from immunoSEQ multiplex PCR, and its TCRdb copy is limited to in-frame clones, with some not included. The sample has about 45,000 clones, approximately 82% seen once. This CDR3 is 15 amino acids long. V was shortened by 4 bases and J by 5 bases, with 18 bases between the two germline ends. In germline, CDR1 is SGHRS, CDR2 YFSETQ. Described time point: peripheral blood 6 weeks after treatment start. The V and J genes are TRBV5-1 and TRBJ1-1; maybe TRBD1 (5 bases). The specimen was PBMCs, collected around atezolizumab (anti-PD-L1) treatment. This TCR was sampled from a man aged 55 to 70 with urothelial cancer. CDR3 DNA: TGCGCCAGCAGCCTGGGACCGGGGGTGGGTACTGAAGCTTTCTTT. Amino acids: CASSLGPGVGTEAFF.